The clone carrying this TCR beta chain was seen a single time. The antigen remains unidentified. The record originates from a study of shared clonotypes between healthy human individuals. DNA at about 200 ng, tens of thousands of T cell genomes, went into sorted-subset replicate PCRs. Clones were sequenced by immunoSEQ multiplex PCR, and TCRdb holds only the in-frame ones, with some missing. The table shows fewer than 3 million clones, with 92% occurring only once. The study, taken as a whole, reports: Sampling was confined to blood; repertoires within tissues likely differ. It was the non-shared clonotypes that had lower generation probabilities than clonotypes shared by all four donors. Clonotype sharing across a handful of donors was observed for around 5% of naive CD4 clonotypes.

With 4 bases clipped from V and 4 bases from J, the junction kept 7 bases outside the gene matches. The length of the CDR3 is 17 residues. Germline-derived CDR1 and CDR2 are SGHVS and FQNEAQ. The sample was naive CD4+ T cells from PBMCs. Subset: CD45RA+ positively selected. The chain uses TRBV7-8 and TRBJ2-1; 13 nucleotides align to TRBD2. The clonotype comes from a man aged 18 to 30 in good health. Some clones in this sample may be carry-over from other donors' samples. The DNA for the CDR3 is TGTGCCAGCAGCTCGACTAGCGGGGGGAGGCTATACAATGAGCAGTTCTTC. The encoded protein is CASSSTSGGRLYNEQFF.